This record looks at one T cell receptor beta chain sequence and its context. Its matching antigen is unknown. The sample originates from a study of cytomegalovirus exposure and HLA in healthy donors. Amplification used 60 Vbeta primers and 13 Jbeta primers. Method: immunoSEQ multiplex PCR; TCRdb's copy keeps in-frame clones and lacks some. The data hold 150,000 to 200,000 clones, with roughly 9.5% observed a single time. CDR1 is SGHKS and CDR2 is YYEKEE in the germline V gene (reference sequence). V was clipped by 3 bases and J by 2 bases; unmatched bases: 5. The CDR3 is 15 amino acids. Study-level results: No immune exposure information besides CMV serostatus was available.

The source is a woman in her twenties or thirties in good health and CMV-seropositive. Sequencing was carried out using PBMCs. V and J are TRBV5-5 and TRBJ2-7; 10 nucleotides agree with TRBD2. The CDR3 coding sequence is TGTGCCAGCAGCTCCCGGACTAGCGGCACCTACGAGCAGTACTTC. Amino acid sequence: CASSSRTSGTYEQYF.